These 14 T cell receptor beta chains originate from one sample sequenced in a study of T cell repertoires in cytomegalovirus infection. No antigen has been assigned to these receptors. TCRdb re-derived calls from the reads in MiXCR, one entry per CDR3 protein. This sample has 200,000 to 250,000 distinct CDR3 sequences, with around 35% found just once. Sequenced material: CD8+ T cells from cultured PBMCs, taken from culture after CMV antigen stimulation. The receptors were gathered from a human donor in good health (CMV status not recorded). Some clones in this sample may be carry-over from other donors' samples.

The chain uses TRBV13 and TRBJ1-6; TRBD1 aligns across 7 bases. Per the germline V gene, CDR1 is PRHDT and CDR2 is FYEKMQ (reference sequence). Unmatched junction bases numbered 7, after V lost 5 bases and J lost 3 bases. The length of the CDR3 is 16 residues. The CDR3 sequence is CASSGKGTDYNSPLHF. CDR3 DNA: TGTGCCAGCAGCGGAAAAGGGACAGACTATAATTCACCCCTCCACTTT.

V usage is TRBV5-5 and J usage is TRBJ2-2, with 7 bases identical to TRBD2. V lost 1 base, J lost 0 bases, and 6 bases stayed unmatched. The CDR3 extends over 17 amino acids. Per the germline V gene, CDR1 is SGHKS and CDR2 is YYEKEE (reference sequence). The CDR3 is CASSLIAGSSNTGELFF. The CDR3 DNA is TGTGCCAGCAGCTTGATAGCGGGCTCGTCGAACACCGGGGAGCTGTTTTTT.

This chain uses TRBV4-1 with TRBJ2-1; D call uncertain. Germline CDR1 reads MGHRA; CDR2 reads YSYEKL. This CDR3 comprises 16 residues. Trimming took 3 bases from V and 0 from J, leaving 12 bases between them. The CDR3 here is CASSHARASSYNEQFF. CDR3 in DNA: TGCGCCAGCAGCCACGCTCGCGCGAGCTCCTACAATGAGCAGTTCTTC.

This clonotype was found a few times. The chain uses TRBV7-8 and TRBJ2-1, with 7 nucleotides matching TRBD2. The CDR3 is made up of 14 amino acids. Unmatched junction bases numbered 3, after V lost 4 bases and J lost 3 bases. Looked up from germline, CDR1 is SGHVS and CDR2 is FQNEAQ. The CDR3 nucleotides are TGTGCCAGCAGCTCAAGCGGGATCTACAATGAGCAGTTCTTC. As protein: CASSSSGIYNEQFF.

The CDR3 DNA is TGTGCCAGCAGCGACCCTTCCGGGAGGGACACCGGGGAGCTGTTTTTT. Residues: CASSDPSGRDTGELFF. The J gene is TRBJ2-2, the V gene TRBV9; 8 positions match TRBD2. Germline values: CDR1 SGDLS, CDR2 YYNGEE. This CDR3 has 16 amino acids. V shed 3 bases, J shed 3 bases, and the junction held 7 bases outside the gene matches.

The rearrangement uses TRBV27 and TRBJ2-2, with D tentatively TRBD1 or TRBD2 (5 bases each). The CDR3 has 17 amino acids. Trimming stripped 6 bases from V and 7 bases from J, with 24 bases between. Per germline, CDR1 MNHEY and CDR2 SMNVEV (reference sequence). In nucleotides, the CDR3 is TGTGCCAGCAGACAAGACCGGGACGGGCGTCGAGACGGGGAGCTGTTTTTT. Encoded protein: CASRQDRDGRRDGELFF.

This clonotype was seen only a few times. This chain connects TRBV5-6 to TRBJ2-7; the match to TRBD1 covers 11 bases. The CDR3 covers 16 residues. Germline trimming cut 0 bases from V and 0 bases from J; bases unmatched to any gene: 2. Germline V gene lookup returns CDR1 SGHDT and CDR2 YYEEEE. CDR3 loop: CASSLVGQGDSYEQYF. The CDR3 region has the DNA TGTGCCAGCAGCTTGGTGGGACAGGGGGACTCCTACGAGCAGTACTTC.

Regarding this clonotype: One end of the junction is discordant with germline, which a read error may explain. The CDR3 DNA follows: TGTGCCAGCAAAACGGGGGGCGTCCGGAATGAGCAGTGCTTC. Translated: CASKTGGVRNEQCF. The chain carries TRBV19 and TRBJ2-1; weak D call: TRBD2 (7 bases). The germline CDR1 and CDR2 sequences are LNHDA and SQIVND (reference sequence). CDR3 length: 14 residues.

The chain combines TRBV29-1 with TRBJ2-4, with D possibly matching TRBD2 (5 bases). The CDR3 loop spans 13 amino acids. The V end was cut by 7 bases, the J end by 2 bases, with 12 bases between. Looked up from germline, CDR1 is SQVTM and CDR2 is ANQGSEA. CDR3 nucleotides: TGCAGCGCCTCTGGACTCCCCAAAAACATTCAGTACTTC. Encoded protein: CSASGLPKNIQYF.

This chain connects TRBV6-5 to TRBJ1-5; possibly TRBD1 for D (5 bases). Between the trimmed V and J ends, which lost 5 bases and 8 bases, there was a span of 16 bases. Germline loops: CDR1 MNHEY, CDR2 SVGAGI. The CDR3 extends over 14 amino acids. The CDR3 reads CASSGQDGGEPQHF. The CDR3 DNA sequence: TGTGCCAGCAGTGGACAAGACGGCGGTGAGCCCCAGCATTTT.

In this sample, this clonotype turned up once. The rearrangement uses TRBV5-7 and TRBJ1-5, with unresolved D. TRBV5-7 is marked as an open reading frame, function uncertain. This CDR3 spans 12 amino acids. Trimming took off 5 bases at V and 7 bases at J, with 10 bases between the two ends. The CDR3 is CASSYSDQPQHF. CDR3 nucleotides: TGTGCCAGCAGTTATTCCGACCAGCCCCAGCATTTT.

This clonotype was counted only a few times. Its ends do not fully match the called genes, so a read error is possible. The chain is built from TRBV4-1 and TRBJ2-7; D perhaps matches TRBD1 (6 bases). In germline, CDR1 is MGHRA, CDR2 YSYEKL. The CDR3 has 13 residues. In DNA, the CDR3 is TGCGCCAGCAGCGAAGAGGACAGTCACGAGCAGTACTTC. This sequence encodes CASSEEDSHEQYF.

In its sample, this clonotype was seen many times. This chain uses TRBV7-9 with TRBJ2-3; D is possibly TRBD1 (6 bases). The V end was cut by 5 bases, the J end by 1 base, with 16 bases between. This CDR3 contains 16 residues. Germline loops: CDR1 SEHNR, CDR2 FQNEAQ (reference sequence). As DNA, the CDR3 is TGTGCCAGCAGCGCCACCAACAGGGTCGGCACAGATACGCAGTATTTT. It is translated as CASSATNRVGTDTQYF.

This clonotype was counted between two and nine times. The rearrangement joins TRBV7-9 to TRBJ2-7, with 8 bases lining up with TRBD2. V was pared by 4 bases and J by 0 bases, with 8 bases of the junction left unmatched. Germline assignment: CDR1 SEHNR and CDR2 FQNEAQ (reference sequence). The CDR3 is 16 amino acids. The CDR3 DNA sequence: TGTGCCAGCAGCTCCTCTAGCGGGCGAGTCTCCTACGAGCAGTACTTC. Amino acid sequence: CASSSSSGRVSYEQYF. The full variable domain, its missing parts supplied by reference TRBV7-9 and TRBJ2-7, is DTGVSQNPRHKITKRGQNVTFRCDPISEHNRLYWYRQTLGQGPEFLTYFQNEAQLEKSRLLSDRFSAERPKGSFSTLEIQRTEQGDSAMYLCASSSSSGRVSYEQYFGPGTRLTVT.